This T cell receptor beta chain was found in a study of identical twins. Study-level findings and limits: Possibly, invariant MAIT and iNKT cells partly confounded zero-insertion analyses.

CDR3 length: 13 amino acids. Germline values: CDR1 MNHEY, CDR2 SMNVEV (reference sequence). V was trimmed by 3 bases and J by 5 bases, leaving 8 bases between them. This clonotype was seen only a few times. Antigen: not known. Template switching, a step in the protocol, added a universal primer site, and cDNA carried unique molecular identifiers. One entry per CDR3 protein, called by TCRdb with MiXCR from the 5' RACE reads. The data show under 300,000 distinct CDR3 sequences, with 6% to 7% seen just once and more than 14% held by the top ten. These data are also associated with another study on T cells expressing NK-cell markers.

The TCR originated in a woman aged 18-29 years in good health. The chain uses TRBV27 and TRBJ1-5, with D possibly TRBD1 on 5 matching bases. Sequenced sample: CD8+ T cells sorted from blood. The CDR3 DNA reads TGTGCCAGCAGTTTCGCCAGGGATCAGCCCCAGCATTTT. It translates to CASSFARDQPQHF.